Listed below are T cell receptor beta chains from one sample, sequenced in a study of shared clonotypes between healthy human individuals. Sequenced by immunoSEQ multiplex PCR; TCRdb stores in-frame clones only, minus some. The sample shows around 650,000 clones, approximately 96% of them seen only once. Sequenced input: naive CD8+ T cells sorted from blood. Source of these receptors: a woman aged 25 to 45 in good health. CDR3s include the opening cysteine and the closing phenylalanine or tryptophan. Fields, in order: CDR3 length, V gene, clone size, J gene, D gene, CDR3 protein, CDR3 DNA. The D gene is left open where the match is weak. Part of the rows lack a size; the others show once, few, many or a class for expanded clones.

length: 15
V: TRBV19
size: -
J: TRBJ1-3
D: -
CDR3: CASRTTGSSGNTIYF
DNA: TGTGCCAGTAGAACCACAGGGAGCTCTGGAAACACCATATATTTT

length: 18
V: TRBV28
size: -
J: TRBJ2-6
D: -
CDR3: CASSLLTSDSSGANVLTF
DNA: TGTGCCAGCAGTTTATTGACATCCGACTCCTCTGGGGCCAACGTCCTGACTTTC

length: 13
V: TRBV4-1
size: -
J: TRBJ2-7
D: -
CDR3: CASSQDWGSEQYF
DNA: TGCGCCAGCAGCCAAGATTGGGGTTCCGAGCAGTACTTC

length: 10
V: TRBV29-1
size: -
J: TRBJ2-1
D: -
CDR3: CSVELNEQFF
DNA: TGCAGCGTCGAACTAAATGAGCAGTTCTTC

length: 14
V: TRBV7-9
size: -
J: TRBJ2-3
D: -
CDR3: CASSSPLVTDTQYF
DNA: TGTGCCAGCAGCTCGCCCCTGGTCACAGATACGCAGTATTTT

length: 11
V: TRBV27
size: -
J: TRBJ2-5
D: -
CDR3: CASSLGETQYF
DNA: TGTGCCAGCAGTTTGGGAGAGACCCAGTACTTC

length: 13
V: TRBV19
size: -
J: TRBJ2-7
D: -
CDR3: CASSIDHSNEQYF
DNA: TGTGCCAGTAGTATAGACCACAGCAACGAGCAGTACTTC

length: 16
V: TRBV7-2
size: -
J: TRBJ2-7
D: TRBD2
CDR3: CASSRPQGTSVYEQYF
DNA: TGTGCCAGCAGCCGACCCCAGGGGACTAGCGTATACGAGCAGTACTTC

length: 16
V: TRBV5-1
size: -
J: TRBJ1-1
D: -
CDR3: CASSLSFSGRNTEAFF
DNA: TGCGCCAGCAGCTTGAGTTTTTCGGGGAGGAACACTGAAGCTTTCTTT

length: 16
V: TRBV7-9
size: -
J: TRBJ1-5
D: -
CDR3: CASSFWAPEGNQPQHF
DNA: TGTGCCAGCAGCTTTTGGGCCCCTGAGGGCAATCAGCCCCAGCATTTT

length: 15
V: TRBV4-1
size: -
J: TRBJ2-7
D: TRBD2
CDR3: CASSQVLAGLDEQYF
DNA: TGCGCCAGCAGCCAAGTGCTAGCGGGATTGGACGAGCAGTACTTC

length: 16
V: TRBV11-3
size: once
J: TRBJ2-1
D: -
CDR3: CASSPTGAASYNEQFF
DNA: TGTGCCAGCAGCCCAACGGGAGCGGCCTCCTACAATGAGCAGTTCTTC

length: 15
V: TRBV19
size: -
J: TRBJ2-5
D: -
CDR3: CASSIGERYQETQYF
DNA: TGTGCCAGTAGTATAGGGGAGCGGTACCAAGAGACCCAGTACTTC

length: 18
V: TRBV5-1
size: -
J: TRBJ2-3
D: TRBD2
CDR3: CASSLEVAGAPGTDTQYF
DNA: TGCGCCAGCAGCTTGGAGGTAGCGGGAGCCCCTGGCACAGATACGCAGTATTTT

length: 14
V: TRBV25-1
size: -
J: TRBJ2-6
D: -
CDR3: CASNPTSGANVLTF
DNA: TGTGCCAGCAATCCCACCTCTGGGGCCAACGTCCTGACTTTC

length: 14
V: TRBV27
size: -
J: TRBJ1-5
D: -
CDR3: CASSTRQGNQPQHF
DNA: TGTGCCAGCAGTACGCGACAGGGCAATCAGCCCCAGCATTTT

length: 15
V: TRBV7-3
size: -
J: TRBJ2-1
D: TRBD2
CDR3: CASSLSGSSYNEQFF
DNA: TGTGCCAGCAGCCTAAGCGGGAGCTCCTACAATGAGCAGTTCTTC

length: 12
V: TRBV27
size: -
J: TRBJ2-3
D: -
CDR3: CASKGYTDTQYF
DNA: TGTGCCAGCAAAGGTTACACAGATACGCAGTATTTT

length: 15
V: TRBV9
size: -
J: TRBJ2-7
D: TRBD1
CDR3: CASSGGQGASYEQYF
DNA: TGTGCCAGCAGCGGGGGACAGGGGGCTTCCTACGAGCAGTACTTC

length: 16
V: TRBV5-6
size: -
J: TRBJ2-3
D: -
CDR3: CASSPTGLVFTDTQYF
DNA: TGTGCCAGCAGCCCCACAGGGTTGGTATTCACAGATACGCAGTATTTT

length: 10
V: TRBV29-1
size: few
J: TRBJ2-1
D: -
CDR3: CSVDNNEQFF
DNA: TGCAGCGTTGACAACAATGAGCAGTTCTTC

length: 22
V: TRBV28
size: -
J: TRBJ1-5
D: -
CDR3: CASSHPSLDRAEEWGLNQPQHF
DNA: TGTGCCAGCAGTCATCCGAGCCTGGACCGGGCCGAGGAGTGGGGGCTCAATCAGCCCCAGCATTTT

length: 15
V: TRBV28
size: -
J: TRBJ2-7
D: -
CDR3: CASSGPGGIGDEQYF
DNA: TGTGCCAGCAGTGGGCCGGGCGGGATAGGCGACGAGCAGTACTTC

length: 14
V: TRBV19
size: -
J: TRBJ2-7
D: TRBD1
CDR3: CASSPGQGPYEQYF
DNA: TGTGCCAGTAGTCCGGGACAGGGACCTTACGAGCAGTACTTC

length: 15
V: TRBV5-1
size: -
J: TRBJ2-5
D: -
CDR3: CASSLWGSGVETQYF
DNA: TGCGCCAGCAGCTTATGGGGTTCAGGGGTGGAGACCCAGTACTTC

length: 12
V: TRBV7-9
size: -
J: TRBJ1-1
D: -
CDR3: CASENGGTEAFF
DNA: TGTGCCAGCGAAAATGGTGGGACTGAAGCTTTCTTT

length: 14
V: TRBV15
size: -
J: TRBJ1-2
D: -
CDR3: CATSRERVSYGYTF
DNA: TGTGCCACCAGCAGAGAGCGAGTATCCTATGGCTACACCTTC

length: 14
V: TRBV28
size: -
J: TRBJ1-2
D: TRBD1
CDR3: CASSPPGTGFGYTF
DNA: TGTGCCAGCAGTCCCCCCGGGACAGGGTTTGGCTACACCTTC

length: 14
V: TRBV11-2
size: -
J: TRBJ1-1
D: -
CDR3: CASISGRLNTEAFF
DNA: TGTGCCAGCATCTCGGGGAGATTGAACACTGAAGCTTTCTTT

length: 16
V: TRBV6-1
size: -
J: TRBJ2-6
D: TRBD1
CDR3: CASSEETGPGANVLTF
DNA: TGTGCCAGCAGTGAAGAGACAGGGCCCGGGGCCAACGTCCTGACTTTC

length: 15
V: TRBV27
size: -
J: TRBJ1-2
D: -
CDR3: CASSLTGGQTYGYTF
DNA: TGTGCCAGCAGTTTGACAGGCGGTCAAACTTATGGCTACACCTTC

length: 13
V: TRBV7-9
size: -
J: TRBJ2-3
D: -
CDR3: CASSPGEWDTQYF
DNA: TGTGCCAGCAGCCCTGGGGAGTGGGATACGCAGTATTTT

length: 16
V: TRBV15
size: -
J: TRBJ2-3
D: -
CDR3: CATSREVALPTDTQYF
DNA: TGTGCCACCAGCAGAGAGGTAGCACTCCCCACAGATACGCAGTATTTT

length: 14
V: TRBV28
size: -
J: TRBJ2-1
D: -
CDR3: CASRRQGSYNEQFF
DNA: TGTGCCAGCAGAAGGCAGGGATCCTACAATGAGCAGTTCTTC

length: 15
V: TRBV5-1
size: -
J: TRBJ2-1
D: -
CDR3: CASSSGAGLNNEQFF
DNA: TGCGCCAGCAGCTCAGGCGCAGGGTTAAACAATGAGCAGTTCTTC

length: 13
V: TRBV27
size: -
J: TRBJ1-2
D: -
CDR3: CASSLEGGYGYTF
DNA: TGTGCCAGCAGTTTAGAGGGGGGCTATGGCTACACCTTC

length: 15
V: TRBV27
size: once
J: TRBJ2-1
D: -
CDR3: CASSLLGSNYNEQFF
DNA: TGTGCCAGCAGTTTACTGGGTAGTAACTACAATGAGCAGTTCTTC

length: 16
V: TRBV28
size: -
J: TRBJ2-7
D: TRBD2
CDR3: CASRPHGTSGSYEQYF
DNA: TGTGCCAGCAGGCCCCACGGGACTAGCGGCTCCTACGAGCAGTACTTC

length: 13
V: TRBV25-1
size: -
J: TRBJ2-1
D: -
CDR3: CASGLWGVNEQFF
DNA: TGTGCCAGCGGACTGTGGGGGGTCAATGAGCAGTTCTTC

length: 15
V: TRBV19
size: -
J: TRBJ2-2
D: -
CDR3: CASSVESLVTGELFF
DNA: TGTGCCAGTAGTGTCGAATCCCTGGTCACCGGGGAGCTGTTTTTT

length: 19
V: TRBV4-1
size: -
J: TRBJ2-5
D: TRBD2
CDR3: CASSQGTRKLAGLQETQYF
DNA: TGCGCCAGCAGCCAGGGTACGAGAAAACTAGCGGGGCTCCAAGAGACCCAGTACTTC

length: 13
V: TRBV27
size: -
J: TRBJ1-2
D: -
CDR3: CASSLDGYYGYTF
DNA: TGTGCCAGCAGCCTGGACGGATACTATGGCTACACCTTC

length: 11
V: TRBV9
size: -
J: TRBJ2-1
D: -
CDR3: CASSVDNEQFF
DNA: TGTGCCAGCAGCGTGGACAATGAGCAGTTCTTC

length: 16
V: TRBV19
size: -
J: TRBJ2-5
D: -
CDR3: CASSMTSGDHQETQYF
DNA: TGTGCCAGTAGTATGACCTCCGGGGACCACCAAGAGACCCAGTACTTC

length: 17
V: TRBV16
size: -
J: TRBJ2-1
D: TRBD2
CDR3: CASSQSRSGGLGDEQFF
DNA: TGTGCCAGCAGCCAATCCAGGTCGGGAGGGTTAGGCGATGAGCAGTTCTTC

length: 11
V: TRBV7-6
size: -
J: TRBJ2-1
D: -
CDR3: CASSLSYEQFF
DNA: TGTGCCAGCAGCTTAAGCTATGAGCAGTTCTTC

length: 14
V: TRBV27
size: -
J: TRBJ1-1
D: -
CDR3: CASTPLDKSAEAFF
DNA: TGTGCCAGCACTCCTTTGGACAAATCGGCTGAAGCTTTCTTT

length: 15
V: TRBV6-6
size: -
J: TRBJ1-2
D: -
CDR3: CASSYSKGVGYGYTF
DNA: TGTGCCAGCAGTTACTCGAAGGGGGTCGGGTATGGCTACACCTTC

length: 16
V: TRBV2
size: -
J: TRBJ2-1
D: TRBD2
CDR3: CASSERLAGPYNEQFF
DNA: TGTGCCAGCAGTGAGAGGCTAGCGGGACCCTACAATGAGCAGTTCTTC

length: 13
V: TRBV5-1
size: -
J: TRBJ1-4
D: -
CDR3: CASPQATNEKLFF
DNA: TGCGCCAGCCCCCAAGCAACTAATGAAAAACTGTTTTTT